These 27 T cell receptor beta chains originate from one sample sequenced in a study of blood T cells in healthy people across ages. A sample-barcoded 5' primer and a J-beta primer mix were used in a second PCR of roughly 6 to 12 cycles. One entry per CDR3 protein, called by TCRdb with MiXCR from the 5' RACE reads. Of about 1 million distinct CDR3 sequences in the sample, under 30% were seen once. These data were likewise used in another study, on T cells of mothers and their children.

The sequencing input was blood. These receptor sequences come from a girl under 10 years old in good health.

This clonotype was recorded at least ten times. The CDR3 protein is CAISEGARETQYF. The CDR3 nucleotides are TGTGCCATCAGTGAGGGGGCTAGGGAGACCCAGTACTTC. This chain uses TRBV10-3 with TRBJ2-5, with D possibly being TRBD1 (5 bases). Looked up from germline, CDR1 is ENHRY and CDR2 is SYGVKD. The CDR3 covers 13 residues. Deletions cut 2 bases from V and 5 bases from J, with 9 bases between.

In this sample, this clonotype turned up many times. The J gene is TRBJ2-5, the V gene TRBV7-9; 9 nucleotides match TRBD1. The end of the DNA aligns better with TRBJ2-7, so the J call may be wrong. CDR3 length equals 13 residues. CDR1 SEHNR and CDR2 FQNEAQ come from the germline V gene (reference sequence). CDR3 sequence: CASSGTGRYEQYF. The CDR3 DNA follows: TGTGCCAGCAGTGGGACAGGGCGGTACGAGCAGTACTTC.

This clonotype was counted many times. The rearrangement uses TRBV29-1 and TRBJ2-2; the match to TRBD2 covers 11 bases. This CDR3 has 14 amino acids. V lost 5 bases, J lost 5 bases, and 4 bases stayed unmatched. The germline V gene encodes CDR1 SQVTM and CDR2 ANQGSEA. CDR3 protein: CSVLAGGLTGELFF. The CDR3 region has the DNA TGCAGCGTTCTAGCGGGGGGATTGACCGGGGAGCTGTTTTTT.

This clonotype was observed a handful of times. The rearrangement uses TRBV5-4 and TRBJ2-5; D unclear. The CDR3 is made up of 16 amino acids. Germline V gene data show CDR1 as SGHNT and CDR2 as YYREEE (reference sequence). The V and J ends lost 1 base and 0 bases respectively, with 13 bases between them. The chain's CDR3 is CASSLLGQRYQETQYF. CDR3 bases: TGTGCCAGCAGCTTGTTAGGTCAACGGTACCAAGAGACCCAGTACTTC.

The genes are TRBV9 and TRBJ2-4, with D possibly matching TRBD2 (6 bases). CDR1 and CDR2 (germline): SGDLS, YYNGEE. The germline V and J ends were trimmed by 4 bases and 0 bases, with 14 bases remaining between them. The CDR3 totals 16 residues. The CDR3 DNA sequence: TGTGCCAGCAGCTTTAGCGGAGGGACAGCCAAAAACATTCAGTACTTC. This sequence encodes CASSFSGGTAKNIQYF.

This clonotype was detected only a few times. The chain carries TRBV29-1 and TRBJ2-1, with D tentatively TRBD2 (5 bases). V lost 7 bases and J lost 0, with 13 bases in between. CDR1 and CDR2 (germline): SQVTM, ANQGSEA. The CDR3 has 14 amino acids. CDR3 in amino acids: CSGHPGSSYNEQFF. The DNA for the CDR3 is TGCAGCGGCCACCCGGGGAGCTCCTACAATGAGCAGTTCTTC.

The chain combines TRBV6-1 with TRBJ1-1; unclear D gene. V lost 1 base and J lost 6, with 3 bases in between. Germline V gives CDR1 MNHNS, CDR2 SASEGT. The CDR3 runs 11 residues. The CDR3, as DNA: TGTGCCAGCAGTGAAGTGGCTGAAGCTTTCTTT. Protein: CASSEVAEAFF.

The V gene is TRBV5-1, the J gene TRBJ2-7, with TRBD2 identical over 8 bases. This CDR3 has 18 amino acids. V gave up 0 bases and J gave up 3 bases; unmatched junction bases: 14. Germline CDR1 is SGHRS and CDR2 is YFSETQ. CDR3 nucleotides: TGCGCCAGCAGCTTGGCCCAGTTTCTAGCGGGCGATGACTACGAGCAGTACTTC. Translating gives CASSLAQFLAGDDYEQYF.

This chain uses TRBV20-1 with TRBJ2-1; 7 bases fit TRBD2. Trimming removed 5 bases from V and 3 bases from J; junction bases left unmatched: 10. The length of the CDR3 is 15 residues. From germline, CDR1 is DFQATT and CDR2 SNEGSKA (reference sequence). The CDR3 region has the DNA TGCAGTGCTTTCCCCGCCCAGCGGGGCTACAATGAGCAGTTCTTC. Residues: CSAFPAQRGYNEQFF.

This clonotype has a handful of counts. The chain uses TRBV19 and TRBJ2-1; 7 nucleotides line up with TRBD1. Germline V gene lookup returns CDR1 LNHDA and CDR2 SQIVND (reference sequence). The CDR3 runs 15 residues. Losses at the gene ends were 5 bases for V and 0 bases for J; bases not matched to a gene: 4. The CDR3 sequence is CASSWTGDSYNEQFF. The CDR3 bases are TGTGCCAGTAGTTGGACAGGAGACTCCTACAATGAGCAGTTCTTC.

This clonotype has a single count. The chain couples TRBV6-1 to TRBJ2-7, with 7 bases matching TRBD1. CDR3 size: 13 residues. Per germline, CDR1 MNHNS and CDR2 SASEGT. The J segment lost 5 bases and the V segment lost 2 bases, leaving 3 bases of the junction unmatched. CDR3 loop: CASSERQGDEQYF. CDR3 bases: TGTGCCAGCAGTGAAAGACAGGGAGACGAGCAGTACTTC.

A few counts support this clonotype. The rearrangement joins TRBV6-5 to TRBJ2-5; 8 bases line up with TRBD1. The CDR3 has 13 residues. Germline loops: CDR1 MNHEY, CDR2 SVGAGI. The V and J ends lost 6 bases and 4 bases, in that order; junction bases with no gene match: 4. DNA of the CDR3: TGTGCCAGCAGCATCAGGGGGCTAGAGACCCAGTACTTC. It yields the protein CASSIRGLETQYF.

J is TRBJ2-1 and V is TRBV12-5, with 7 bases aligning to TRBD1. With 7 bases clipped from V and 3 bases from J, the junction kept 6 bases outside the gene matches. CDR1 and CDR2 from the germline V gene are LGHNT and FRNRAP. The CDR3 runs 14 residues. Here the CDR3 reads CASALGDSYNEQFF. In nucleotides, the CDR3 is TGTGCTAGTGCCCTGGGGGACAGCTACAATGAGCAGTTCTTC.

The table lists this clonotype with a few counts. In DNA, the CDR3 is TGTGCCAGCAGTCCGCAGGGGTTCGGCGAGCAGTACTTC. Translating it yields CASSPQGFGEQYF. V and J are TRBV12-3 or TRBV12-4 and TRBJ2-7, with D perhaps TRBD1 (6 bases). Trimming shortened V by 5 bases and J by 6 bases, and 14 bases separated the two germline ends. This CDR3 has 13 residues.

This clonotype appeared a few times. V and J are TRBV11-2 and TRBJ2-5, with 8 nucleotides matching TRBD1. The J call is doubtful: the DNA matches TRBJ2-7 better. The CDR3 covers 14 residues. Germline assignment: CDR1 SGHAT and CDR2 FQNNGV. This chain's CDR3 is CASRAGGAVYEQYF. The CDR3 DNA follows: TGTGCCAGCAGAGCAGGGGGCGCGGTTTACGAGCAGTACTTC.

The genes are TRBV7-2 and TRBJ2-3; D perhaps matches TRBD2 (7 bases). Per germline, CDR1 SGHTA and CDR2 FQGNSA. The CDR3 consists of 16 residues. V was shortened by 5 bases and J by 7 bases, with 22 bases between the two germline ends. The CDR3 spells CASSPREQRDKNTQYF. In DNA, the CDR3 is TGTGCCAGCAGCCCAAGAGAACAGCGGGACAAGAATACGCAGTATTTT.

This clonotype came up a few times. The V gene is TRBV7-2, the J gene TRBJ2-1; D unresolved. CDR3 length: 14 residues. Germline V gene sequence: CDR1 SGHTA, CDR2 FQGNSA. V was shortened by 2 bases and J by 6 bases, with 11 bases between the two germline ends. CDR3 sequence (DNA): TGTGCCAGCAGCTTACGTGGACGGACCAATGAGCAGTTCTTC. Its translation is CASSLRGRTNEQFF.

V is TRBV28 and J is TRBJ1-1; possibly TRBD1 for D (5 bases). The CDR3 extends over 14 amino acids. Trimming removed 7 bases at V and 3 bases at J, with 15 bases between. Per the germline V gene, CDR1 is MDHEN and CDR2 is SYDVKM. CDR3 nucleotides: TGTGCCAGCACCGAATACCGGGACTACACTGAAGCTTTCTTT. Protein: CASTEYRDYTEAFF.

The J gene is TRBJ2-4, the V gene TRBV6-1, with 8 bases matching TRBD1. The V and J ends lost 4 bases and 1 base, in that order; junction bases with no gene match: 6. This CDR3 is 16 amino acids long. Germline values: CDR1 MNHNS, CDR2 SASEGT. DNA of the CDR3: TGTGCCAGCAGTGGCCGACAGGGGTCGGCCAAAAACATTCAGTACTTC. It encodes CASSGRQGSAKNIQYF.

The chain is built from TRBV7-9 and TRBJ1-4; the match to TRBD1 covers 8 bases. Unmatched junction bases numbered 7, after V lost 1 base and J lost 0 bases. Germline assignment: CDR1 SEHNR and CDR2 FQNEAQ (reference sequence). The CDR3 has 18 amino acids. CDR3 DNA: TGTGCCAGCAGCTTAGAGGTGACAGGGGTGACAACTAATGAAAAACTGTTTTTT. It codes for CASSLEVTGVTTNEKLFF.

This clonotype was seen a handful of times. The J gene is TRBJ2-5, the V gene TRBV6-6; D gene unclear. The CDR3 extends over 12 amino acids. Deletions cut 2 bases from V and 7 bases from J, with 8 bases between. The germline CDR1 and CDR2 sequences are MNHNY and SVGAGI (reference sequence). DNA of the CDR3: TGTGCCAGCAGTTACGAACGTGGGACCCAGTACTTC. Its translation is CASSYERGTQYF.

The rearrangement links TRBV18 to TRBJ2-7, with 8 bases lining up with TRBD1. This CDR3 has 16 residues. The V gene end was trimmed by 4 bases and the J gene end by 5 bases; junction bases not matched to a gene: 13. From germline, CDR1 is KGHSH and CDR2 LQKENI. The CDR3: CASSHQRQGTSNEQYF. The CDR3 DNA is TGTGCCAGCTCACATCAAAGACAGGGGACCTCTAACGAGCAGTACTTC.

The V and J genes are TRBV28 and TRBJ2-3; no clear D. This CDR3 comprises 12 residues. CDR1 MDHEN and CDR2 SYDVKM come from the germline V gene. The V end was cut by 7 bases, the J end by 5 bases, with 10 bases between. CDR3: CASNILGDTQYF. The CDR3 bases are TGTGCCAGCAACATTCTAGGAGATACGCAGTATTTT.

Many counts were recorded for this clonotype. The gene calls are TRBV27 and TRBJ2-7; no firm D call. Germline CDR1 reads MNHEY; CDR2 reads SMNVEV (reference sequence). The V end was cut by 0 bases, the J end by 2 bases, with 5 bases between. This CDR3 region has 13 residues. In DNA form, the CDR3 reads TGTGCCAGCAGTTTATCGAACACCTACGAGCAGTACTTC. Its translation is CASSLSNTYEQYF.

The sample holds a few counts of this clonotype. The V gene is TRBV5-1, the J gene TRBJ2-2, with D unclear. This CDR3 is 15 amino acids long. Trimming stripped 0 bases from V and 0 bases from J, with 6 bases between. CDR1 and CDR2 from the germline V gene are SGHRS and YFSETQ. CDR3 DNA: TGCGCCAGCAGCTTGGGCTCCGCGAACACCGGGGAGCTGTTTTTT. Translating it yields CASSLGSANTGELFF.

The chain uses TRBV6-2 or TRBV6-3 and TRBJ2-1; TRBD2 might be the D (6 bases). The CDR3 contains 15 residues. With 11 bases removed from V and 0 bases from J, the gap between germline ends came to 17 bases. Germline loops: CDR1 MNHEY, CDR2 SVGEGT. The CDR3 loop is CAAGTRTSSYNEQFF. The CDR3 coding sequence is TGTGCCGCGGGAACTCGAACGAGCTCCTACAATGAGCAGTTCTTC.

V is TRBV11-2 and J is TRBJ2-5; D is unresolved. Looked up from germline, CDR1 is SGHAT and CDR2 is FQNNGV. Deletions cut 4 bases from V and 4 bases from J, with 13 bases between. This CDR3 contains 14 residues. CDR3 bases: TGTGCCAGCAGCTCGGTAACAGCCTTAGAGACCCAGTACTTC. Translation gives CASSSVTALETQYF.